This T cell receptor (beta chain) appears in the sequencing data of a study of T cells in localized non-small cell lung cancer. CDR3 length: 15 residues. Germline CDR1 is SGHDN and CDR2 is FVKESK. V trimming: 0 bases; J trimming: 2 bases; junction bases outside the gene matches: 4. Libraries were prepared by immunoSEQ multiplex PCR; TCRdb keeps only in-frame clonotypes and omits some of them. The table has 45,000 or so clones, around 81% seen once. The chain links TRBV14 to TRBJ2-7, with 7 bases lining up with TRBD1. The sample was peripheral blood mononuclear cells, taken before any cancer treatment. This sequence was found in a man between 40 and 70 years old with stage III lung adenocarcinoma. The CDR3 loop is CASSQEWQGAYEQYF. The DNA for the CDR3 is TGTGCCAGCAGCCAAGAGTGGCAGGGGGCCTACGAGCAGTACTTC.